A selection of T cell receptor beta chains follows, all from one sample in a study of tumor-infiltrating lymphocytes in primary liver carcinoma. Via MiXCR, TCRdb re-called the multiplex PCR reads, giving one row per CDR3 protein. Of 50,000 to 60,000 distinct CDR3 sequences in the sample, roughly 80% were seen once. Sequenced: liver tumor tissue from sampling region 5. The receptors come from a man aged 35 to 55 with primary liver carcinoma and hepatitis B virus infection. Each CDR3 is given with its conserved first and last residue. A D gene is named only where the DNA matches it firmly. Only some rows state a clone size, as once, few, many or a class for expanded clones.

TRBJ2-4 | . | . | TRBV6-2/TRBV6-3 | TGTGCCAGCAGTTCCCACCCCCTCGCGGGAAGAAAAATTCTGGCCAAAAACATTCAGTATTTC | CASSSHPLAGRKILAKNIQYF
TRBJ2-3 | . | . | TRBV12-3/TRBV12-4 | TGTGCCAGCAGTTTAGATTCCAGCAGGAGCACAGATATGCAGTATTTT | CASSLDSSRSTDMQYF
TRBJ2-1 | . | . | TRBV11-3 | TGTCCCAGCAGCGTAAGAGGACGGGGCAATAGGCAGTTCTTC | CPSSVRGRGNRQFF
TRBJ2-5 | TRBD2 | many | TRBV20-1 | TGCAGTGCTCCCAGAGCGGGAGCCCCCCAAGAGACCCAGTACTTC | CSAPRAGAPQETQYF
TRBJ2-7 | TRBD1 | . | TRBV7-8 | TGTGCCAGCAGCTCCGCCTCGACAGGGGGCAACAACGAACAGTACTTC | CASSSASTGGNNEQYF
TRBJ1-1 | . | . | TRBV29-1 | TGCAGCGTGTGGGACACCGAAGCTCTCTTT | CSVWDTEALF
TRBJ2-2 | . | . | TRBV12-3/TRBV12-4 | TGTGCCAGCAGCTTGATGGAGTTCAGGGAGCTGTTTTTT | CASSLMEFRELFF
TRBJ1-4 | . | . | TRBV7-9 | TGTGCCAGCAACTTAGCTGGTCAGAATGAAAAACTGTTTTTT | CASNLAGQNEKLFF
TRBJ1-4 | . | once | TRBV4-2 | TGTGCCCGCACCCCTGGCAGAACGCAGGAAAAACTGTTTTTT | CARTPGRTQEKLFF
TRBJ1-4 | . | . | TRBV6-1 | TGTACCAGCAGTGTCCTAGGGGCTAGTAATGAAAAACTGTTTTTT | CTSSVLGASNEKLFF
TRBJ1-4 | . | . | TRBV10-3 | TGTGCTAGCGGGGATAGGGGAGAAGAAACTAATGAAAAACTGTTATTT | CASGDRGEETNEKLLF
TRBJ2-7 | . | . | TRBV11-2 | TGTGCCCGCACCCGTGTGAGTTCCACCTACAAGCAGTACTTC | CARTRVSSTYKQYF
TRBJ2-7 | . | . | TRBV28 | TGCACCAGCAGTCCTCGACAGGAGTACTACGAGCAGTACTTC | CTSSPRQEYYEQYF
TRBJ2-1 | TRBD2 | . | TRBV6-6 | TGTGCCAGCAGTCCTACCAAAGCGGGAGGCGGCAATGAGCAGTTCTTC | CASSPTKAGGGNEQFF
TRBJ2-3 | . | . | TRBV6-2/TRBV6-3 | TGTGTCAGCAGTTCGCCCCGAGACTCCGAAGCGCAGTATTTT | CVSSSPRDSEAQYF
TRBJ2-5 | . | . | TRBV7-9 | TGTGCTAGGAGCTTAGGGGGTTCGGAGACCCAGTACTTC | CARSLGGSETQYF
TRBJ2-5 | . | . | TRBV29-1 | TGCAGCGGTATGGACAGCGGACAAACCCAGTACTTC | CSGMDSGQTQYF
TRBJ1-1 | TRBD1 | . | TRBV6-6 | TGTGCACGCAGCTCAGGGGGGACTACTGAAGCTTTCTTT | CARSSGGTTEAFF
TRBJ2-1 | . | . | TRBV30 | TGTGCCAGGAGTGAGGTAGAGGAGCTGTTCTTC | CARSEVEELFF
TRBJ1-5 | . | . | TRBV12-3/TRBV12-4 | TGTGCCAACACGCGGGGCACCGCAATAAGTCAGCCCCAACATTTT | CANTRGTAISQPQHF
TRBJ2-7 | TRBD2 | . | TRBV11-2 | TGTGCCAGCAGGAACCCGGGACTAGCAAGGGAGCAGTACTTC | CASRNPGLAREQYF
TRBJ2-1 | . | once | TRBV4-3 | TGCGCCAGCAGTCAAGATCGGACGGGCTTCTACAATGAGCGATTCTTC | CASSQDRTGFYNERFF
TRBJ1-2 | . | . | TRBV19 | TGTGCCAGTAGTGAGGGTCCGTACTATGGCTACATCTTC | CASSEGPYYGYIF
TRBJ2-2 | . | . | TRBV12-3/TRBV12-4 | TGTGCCAGCGGTCTGGGATTAGCCCCGTGGACCGGGGAGCTGTTTTTT | CASGLGLAPWTGELFF
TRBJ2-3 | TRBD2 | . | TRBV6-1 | TGTGTCAGCGCCAGGAGCGGGAGGTTCCCCTCAGATACGCAGTATTTT | CVSARSGRFPSDTQYF
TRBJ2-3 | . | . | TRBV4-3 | TGCGCCAGTAGCCCCCTTGCTGTGGATACGCGGTATTTT | CASSPLAVDTRYF
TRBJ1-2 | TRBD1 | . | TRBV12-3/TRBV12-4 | TGTGCCAGTAGTGGGGGGGGCAGGGGGTATGGCCACACCTTC | CASSGGGRGYGHTF
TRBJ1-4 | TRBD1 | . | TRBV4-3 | TGCGCTAGCAGCCGCGAACAGGGGGGAGAAAAACTGTTTTTT | CASSREQGGEKLFF
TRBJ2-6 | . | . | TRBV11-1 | TGTGTCAGCAGCCACCCGAGGCCCTATGGGGCCAACGTCCCTACTTTC | CVSSHPRPYGANVPTF
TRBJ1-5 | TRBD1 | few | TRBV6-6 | TGTGCCAGCAATTACGGGCAGGGGGACGGTCAGCCCCAGCATTTT | CASNYGQGDGQPQHF
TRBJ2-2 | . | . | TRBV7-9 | TGTGCCAGTAGCGCCGGGTCAGGGATGGCAGGGGAGCTGTTTTTT | CASSAGSGMAGELFF
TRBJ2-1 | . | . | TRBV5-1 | TGCGCCCGCAGTACCCAGGGGTCCTCCTACAATGAGCTGTTCTTC | CARSTQGSSYNELFF
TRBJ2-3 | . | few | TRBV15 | TGTGCCACCAGCGAGACTACAGGGATGACAGATACGCAGTATTTT | CATSETTGMTDTQYF
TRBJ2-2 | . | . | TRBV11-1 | TGTGCCAGCACCCTTTGGGACACCAGGGAGCTGTTTTTT | CASTLWDTRELFF
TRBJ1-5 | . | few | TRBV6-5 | TGTACCAGCAGTTACTCCCCCCAACTGCCCCAGCATTTT | CTSSYSPQLPQHF
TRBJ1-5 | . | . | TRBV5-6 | TGTGCAAGCAGCATCTTGGGCAAGGGCAATCAGCCCCGGCATTTT | CASSILGKGNQPRHF
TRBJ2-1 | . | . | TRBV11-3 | TGTGACAGCAGCTTCGCCGGCCCCTACAATGTACAGTTCTTC | CDSSFAGPYNVQFF
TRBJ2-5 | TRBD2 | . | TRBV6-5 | TGTGCCAGCAGTTACTCGGGTAGTAGCGGGTCCCAAGGGATCCAGTACTTC | CASSYSGSSGSQGIQYF
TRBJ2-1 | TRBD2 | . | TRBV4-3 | TGCGCCAGCAGCCAAGTTCAGAGCGGGATGCACAATGAGCAGTTCTTC | CASSQVQSGMHNEQFF
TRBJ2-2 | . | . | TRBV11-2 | TGTGTCAGCACCTTAGCCCGGGGACGAACCGGGGAGCTGTTTTTT | CVSTLARGRTGELFF
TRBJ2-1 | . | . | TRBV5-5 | TGTGCCAGCAGCTTGTACGTGTTGGTAGGACATTGTAGCAATGAGCAGTTCTTC | CASSLYVLVGHCSNEQFF
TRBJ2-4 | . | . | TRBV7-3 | TGTGCCAGCAGCTTAACGGGGGAGCAGGCAAACATTCAGTACTTC | CASSLTGEQANIQYF
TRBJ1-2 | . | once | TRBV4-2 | TGTGCCAGCAGCACCCTTGATGTGAACTATGGCTACACCTTC | CASSTLDVNYGYTF
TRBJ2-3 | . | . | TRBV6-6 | TGTGCCAGCAATGCTCCGGGCCGACGGGGCTCGCGGGATACCCAGTATTTT | CASNAPGRRGSRDTQYF
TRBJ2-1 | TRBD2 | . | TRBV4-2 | TGTGCCGACAACCAAAAGGTAGCGGGGGCCTCCTACAATGAGCAGTTCTTT | CADNQKVAGASYNEQFF
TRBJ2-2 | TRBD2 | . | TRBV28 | TGTGCCAACCGGCTAGCGGGAGTTGTGAACACCGGGGAGCTGTTTTTT | CANRLAGVVNTGELFF
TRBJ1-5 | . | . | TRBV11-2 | TGTACCGGCAGCCTAAAAGGGGGACTGACGAATCAGCCCCAACACTTT | CTGSLKGGLTNQPQHF
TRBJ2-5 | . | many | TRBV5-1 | TGCGCCAGCAGCTTTAGCAGGCAAGAGACCCAGTACTTC | CASSFSRQETQYF
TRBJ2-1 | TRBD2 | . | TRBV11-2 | TGTGCCAACAGCTACTCCGGGACTAGCGGTACCAATGAGCAGTTCTTC | CANSYSGTSGTNEQFF
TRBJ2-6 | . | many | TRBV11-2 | TGTGCCAGCAGCTTCGATCGGGCTGGGGCCAACGTCCTGACTTTC | CASSFDRAGANVLTF
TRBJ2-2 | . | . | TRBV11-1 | TGTGCCAGCTGCTATACAGGAGCTTGCTCCGGGGAGCTGTTCTTT | CASCYTGACSGELFF
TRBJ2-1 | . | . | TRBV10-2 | TGCGCCAGCAGTGAGTCGAGTCGGAGTCAGGGCTTC | CASSESSRSQGF
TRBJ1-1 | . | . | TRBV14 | TGTGCCAGCAGCCAAAATCAGGGCCCTTACCTAGCTTTCTTT | CASSQNQGPYLAFF
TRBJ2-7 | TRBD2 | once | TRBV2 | TGTGCCAGCAGAGGAGGGGCGGGAGGGTCATACGAGCAGCACTTC | CASRGGAGGSYEQHF
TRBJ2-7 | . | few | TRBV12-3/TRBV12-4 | TGTGCCAGCAGTTTAATGGGGGGCCTAAGACCCTACAAACAGTACTTC | CASSLMGGLRPYKQYF
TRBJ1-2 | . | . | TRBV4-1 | TGCGCCAGCAGCCAAGAGGGTTACCCCGCCGCTGCCCAATCTACCTATGGCTACACCTTC | CASSQEGYPAAAQSTYGYTF
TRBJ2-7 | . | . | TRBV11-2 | TGTGCCTGCAGCTTAGCTCAGGCAGTCCACGAGCAGTACTTC | CACSLAQAVHEQYF
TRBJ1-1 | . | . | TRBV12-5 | TGTGCTAGTGGTTTGCCTAAAAACCGGGACAAAGAGACTAAAGCTTTCTTT | CASGLPKNRDKETKAFF
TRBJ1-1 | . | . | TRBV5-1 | TGCGTCAGCAGTCGACTGGGGAGCGCTGAAGCTTTCTTT | CVSSRLGSAEAFF
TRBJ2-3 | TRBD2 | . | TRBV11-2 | TGTGCTAGCAGCTTAAGACTAGCGGCGAGCACAGATACGCAGTACTTT | CASSLRLAASTDTQYF